The 3 T cell receptor beta chains below were found in one sample sequenced in a study of radiation and T cells in renal cell carcinoma. The method was immunoSEQ multiplex PCR; TCRdb's version includes in-frame clones alone and lacks a portion of them. Altogether fewer than 15,000 clones are present, more than 55% being singletons, with the ten largest covering roughly a sixth. As for treatment: treatment-naive control, cytoreductive nephrectomy. This specimen consisted of tumor tissue, obtained from a patient whose treatment was nephrectomy without radiotherapy. The receptors shown here come from a man in his sixties with renal cell carcinoma.

The DNA of the CDR3 is TGTGCCAGCTCACCAGACGGAGTTCAGCCCCAGCATTTT. Translating gives CASSPDGVQPQHF. The chain links TRBV18 to TRBJ1-5; no firm D call. This CDR3 spans 13 amino acids. Trimming stripped 2 bases from V and 6 bases from J, with 8 bases between. Germline CDR1 KGHSH, CDR2 LQKENI.

This clone was seen a few times. The V gene is TRBV10-3, the J gene TRBJ2-1; tentatively, D is TRBD1 (5 bases). CDR1 and CDR2 (germline): ENHRY, SYGVKD. The CDR3 sequence is 14 residues long. Trimming left V 3 bases short and J 6 bases short, with 12 bases between. The CDR3 is CAISDSREGNEQFF. CDR3 in DNA: TGTGCCATCAGTGATAGCAGGGAAGGCAATGAGCAGTTCTTC.

This clone has a single count. The chain carries TRBV7-2 and TRBJ2-3; TRBD2 matches at 7 bases. Germline assignment: CDR1 SGHTA and CDR2 FQGNSA. V lost 0 bases, J lost 2 bases, and 11 bases stayed unmatched. The CDR3 has 18 residues. The CDR3 sequence is CASSLALLAGAHTDTQYF. Here the CDR3 DNA reads TGTGCCAGCAGCTTAGCGCTACTCGCGGGAGCCCACACAGATACGCAGTATTTT.